The T cell receptor (beta chain) under discussion was sequenced for a study of neurological immune-mediated disorders. At the level of the study: Multiple sclerosis patients numbering 34 comprised approximately 30 relapsing-remitting and 3 secondary progressive patients.

The study's findings and limits: Expanded clones shared no CDR3 amino acid sequences across subjects, suggesting private repertoires in all groups.

Time point defined: longitudinal time-point 3. Germline V gene data show CDR1 as LGHDT and CDR2 as YNNKEL (reference sequence). Deletions cut 1 base from V and 14 bases from J, with 13 bases between. The CDR3 runs 12 residues. cDNA synthesis was performed by 5'RACE with 10-nucleotide random UMIs. Each CDR3 protein is one row after TCRdb ran MiXCR on the 5' RACE reads. The data hold under 100,000 distinct CDR3 sequences, with 4.3% observed a single time. This clonotype came up a few times. Its antigen is as yet unknown. The chain combines TRBV3-1 with TRBJ2-3, with D perhaps matching TRBD2 (6 bases). Sequencing used PBMCs. The sequence was obtained from a woman aged 55 to 70 with multiple sclerosis. CDR3 in amino acids: CASSQGLGPRYF. The CDR3 DNA follows: TGTGCCAGCAGCCAAGGACTAGGACCGCGGTATTTT.